This T cell receptor (beta chain) was sequenced for a study of control samples from healthy donors and cancer patients. Germline assignment: CDR1 SGHTA and CDR2 FQGNSA. This CDR3 is built from 14 residues. V lost 5 bases and J 7 bases, leaving 17 bases between the germline ends. TCRdb keeps only in-frame clones here, not all; method: immunoSEQ multiplex PCR. The data hold 70,000 to 85,000 clones, with 65% to 90% observed a single time. J is TRBJ1-2 and V is TRBV7-2; D is undetermined. The sequencing input was PBMCs. This receptor was taken from a man aged 55 to 69 with head and neck cancer. As DNA, the CDR3 is TGTGCCAGCAGCATTTACCCGGGGTCGTCTGGCTACACCTTC. Its translation: CASSIYPGSSGYTF. The full variable domain, in which reference TRBV7-2 and TRBJ1-2 provide the parts outside the CDR3, is GAGVSQSPSNKVTEKGKDVELRCDPISGHTALYWYRQSLGQGLEFLIYFQGNSAPDKSGLPSDRFSAERTGGSVSTLTIQRTQQEDSAVYLCASSIYPGSSGYTFGSGTRLTVV.